This T cell receptor beta chain was captured in a study of graft-versus-host responses after intestinal transplantation. As regards this clone: The antigen is not known.

Study-wide results and caveats: Early post-transplant HvG declines were associated with peak circulating GvH clone levels. Some GvH clones were seen earlier in gut or blood, suggesting intestinal origin. High graft-versus-host to host-versus-graft T cell clonal ratios marked allografts of patients with graft-donor macrochimerism.

Repertoires were generated with immunoSEQ multiplex PCR, while TCRdb's copy carries only in-frame clones and drops some. The sample holds 100,000 to 110,000 clones, about 90% seen once. The input for sequencing was unstimulated CD4+ T cells sorted from spleen or lymph node cells, taken before transplant. The sequence derives from a human donor who was the organ donor for an intestinal transplant.

CDR3 amino acids: CASSLRRGGRDEQYF. The CDR3 DNA reads TGTGCCAGCAGCTTACGGCGGGGGGGCCGGGACGAGCAGTACTTC. The chain employs TRBV11-2 and TRBJ2-7; 9 nucleotides agree with TRBD2. CDR1 and CDR2 from the germline V gene are SGHAT and FQNNGV. With V trimmed by 2 bases and J by 5 bases, 7 bases remained unmatched. This CDR3 has 15 residues.